This TCR beta chain was captured by sequencing in a study of neurological immune-mediated disorders. This clonotype occurred many times. Its specificity is unknown. V lost 8 bases, J lost 5 bases, and 12 bases lay in between. This CDR3 comprises 12 residues. CDR1 and CDR2 (germline): WSHSY, SAAADI. MiXCR, run by TCRdb on the 5' RACE reads, gives a single entry per CDR3 protein. The repertoire has 55,000 or so distinct CDR3 sequences, over 4% of them found once; the top ten carry 2.5% to 3.5%. Study-wide results and caveats: The greatest TCR clonal expansion occurred in HTLV-1-associated myelopathy and the least in multiple sclerosis, which fell below healthy controls.

This receptor was taken from a man aged 50 to 60 with multiple sclerosis. Sequencing was performed on PBMCs. The V gene is TRBV10-2, the J gene TRBJ2-5; D unresolved. CDR3 nucleotides: TGCGCCAGCGCCATAGGGTCGGAGACCCAGTACTTC. It specifies CASAIGSETQYF.